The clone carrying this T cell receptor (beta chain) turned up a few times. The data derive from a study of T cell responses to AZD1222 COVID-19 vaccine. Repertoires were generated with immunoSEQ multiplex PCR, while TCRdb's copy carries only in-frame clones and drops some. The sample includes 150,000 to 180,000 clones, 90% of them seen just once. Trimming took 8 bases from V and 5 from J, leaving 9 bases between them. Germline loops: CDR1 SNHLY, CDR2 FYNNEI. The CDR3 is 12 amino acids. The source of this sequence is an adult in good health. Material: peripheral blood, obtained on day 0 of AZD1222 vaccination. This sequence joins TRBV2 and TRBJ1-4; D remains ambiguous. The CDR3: CASVQMNEKLFF. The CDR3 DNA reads TGTGCCAGCGTCCAGATGAATGAAAAACTGTTTTTT.